The present T cell receptor (beta chain) was sequenced within a study of human T cells and chemical hapten exposure. Points from the study as a whole: Patch test score rose with PT1 expanded TCRs, significant at 8, 16, 32, not 4. With DPC sensitization, TCRs exceeding 1 in 1000 frequency showed no change. Significantly greater numbers of large CDR3 similarity clusters came from expanded TCRs than from controls.

Time point indicated: pre-sensitization, week 0. Described treatment: therapeutic diphenylcyclopropenone sensitization with weekly scalp DPC. Germline assignment: CDR1 SEHNR and CDR2 FQNEAQ (reference sequence). The CDR3 runs to 14 residues. The V gene lost 1 base and the J gene lost 6 bases, with 9 bases spanning the gap. TCRdb passed the RACE reads through MiXCR, listing each CDR3 protein once. The repertoire has more than 300,000 distinct CDR3 sequences, over 5% of them found once; the top ten carry more than 8%. In the case of this clonotype: Its antigen is not identified.

The source of this sequence is a woman aged 18-29 years with alopecia areata. Some clones in this sample may be carry-over from other donors' samples. Sample: whole blood, taken in connection with sensitization to the hapten diphenylcyclopropenone (DPC). The chain carries TRBV7-9 and TRBJ2-2; D call uncertain. The CDR3 bases are TGTGCCAGCAGCTTAGGAGAGGCCTCCGGGGAGCTGTTTTTT. Amino acids: CASSLGEASGELFF. Supplemented by reference TRBV7-9 and TRBJ2-2, the full variable domain reads DTGVSQNPRHKITKRGQNVTFRCDPISEHNRLYWYRQTLGQGPEFLTYFQNEAQLEKSRLLSDRFSAERPKGSFSTLEIQRTEQGDSAMYLCASSLGEASGELFFGEGSRLTVL.